This TCR beta chain was sequenced in a study of post-analysis software for immune sequencing data. Study findings and constraints: Five or six TRBV segments, TRBV5-6, TRBV5-1 and TRBV20-1 among them, were found more frequent in patients than controls. Compared with controls, patients showed significantly lower normalized Chao1 diversity.

This clonotype was found a few times. Its antigen remains unknown. There are 15 residues in the CDR3. CDR1 is SGHRS and CDR2 is YFSETQ in the germline V gene. V lost 2 bases and J 6 bases, leaving 12 bases between the germline ends. Libraries were made from TCR beta cDNA, and they carried unique molecular identifiers. TCRdb re-derived calls from the PCR reads in MiXCR, one entry per CDR3 protein. The sample lists a few hundred thousand distinct CDR3 sequences, under 55% occurring once. The chain uses TRBV5-1 and TRBJ2-6; D remains ambiguous. The sequencing input was blood. This TCR came from a girl aged 10 to 17 with multiple sclerosis. CDR3 DNA: TGCGCCAGCAGCTTAGCCCTCTCAGAGGCCAACGTCCTGACTTTC. Amino acid sequence: CASSLALSEANVLTF.